This is a list of T cell receptor beta chains from one sample in a study of blood T cell repertoires in COVID-19. This table comes from immunoSEQ multiplex PCR, and its TCRdb copy is limited to in-frame clones, with some not included. The sample yields 270,000 or so clones, around 82% seen once. Input material: PBMCs or T cells enriched from blood (not recorded which). All receptors come from a man between 50 and 59 years old who had recovered from COVID-19. The CDR3 runs from the conserved cysteine through the conserved F or W. D genes are given only for firm matches. A clone size is listed for some rows: how often the clone was seen (once, few, many), or a class if it is expanded.

d_gene | j_gene | v_gene | abundance | CDR3aa | CDR3nt
TRBD1 | TRBJ2-5 | TRBV7-8 | - | CASSLAPGGAETQYF | TGTGCCAGCAGCTTAGCCCCAGGGGGCGCAGAGACCCAGTACTTC
- | TRBJ1-3 | TRBV7-3 | - | CASSLMAGAGNTIYF | TGTGCCAGCAGCTTAATGGCAGGGGCTGGAAACACCATATATTTT
- | TRBJ2-5 | TRBV7-9 | - | CASSFGSRGREETQYF | TGTGCCAGCAGCTTTGGATCTCGGGGTCGAGAGGAGACCCAGTACTTC
- | TRBJ1-1 | TRBV20-1 | - | CSAGTGGEAFF | TGCAGTGCCGGGACGGGAGGTGAAGCTTTCTTT
TRBD2 | TRBJ2-5 | TRBV30 | once | CAREGREQETQYF | TGTGCCAGGGAAGGGCGGGAGCAAGAGACCCAGTACTTC
- | TRBJ1-2 | TRBV4-3 | - | CASSPKREMATPSGWGYTF | -
- | TRBJ1-5 | TRBV11-3 | once | CASSPGGNQPQHF | TGTGCCAGCAGCCCTGGGGGGAATCAGCCCCAGCATTTT
- | TRBJ2-1 | TRBV5-1 | few | CASSFGSRSGPNEQFF | TGCGCCAGCAGCTTTGGGTCGAGGAGCGGTCCAAATGAGCAGTTCTTC
TRBD1 | TRBJ1-6 | TRBV5-1 | - | CASSLRDRNNSPLHF | TGCGCCAGCAGCCTACGGGACAGAAATAATTCACCCCTCCACTTT
TRBD2 | TRBJ2-7 | TRBV6-4 | - | CASSERTRSYEQYF | TGTGCCAGCAGTGAAAGGACTAGGTCCTACGAGCAGTACTTC
- | TRBJ2-6 | TRBV19 | - | CASSNRDKGNVLTF | TGTGCCAGTAGTAACCGGGACAAAGGCAACGTCCTGACTTTC